This entry concerns a single T cell receptor (beta chain). CDR3 length: 13 residues. From germline, CDR1 is KGHSH and CDR2 LQKENI. Trimming stripped 6 bases from V and 12 bases from J, with 17 bases between. This specimen belongs to a study of blood T cells in healthy people across ages. The donors, all healthy, were Caucasians living in Russia, aged about 6 to 95. Collection of about 9.4 milliliters of peripheral blood was performed for each donor. A sample-barcoded 5' primer and a J-beta primer mix were used in a second PCR of roughly 6 to 11 cycles. TCRdb reanalysed the 5' RACE reads using MiXCR and keeps one entry per CDR3 protein. The table lists roughly 1,800,000 distinct CDR3 sequences, just under 50% of them singletons.

The sequence was collected from a woman between 35 and 50 years old in good health. The specimen was blood. The chain uses TRBV18 and TRBJ1-4; no firm D call. CDR3 nucleotide sequence: TGTGCCAGCTCCGTTGGGATCGGGGAAGAACTGTTTTTT. Its protein product is CASSVGIGEELFF.